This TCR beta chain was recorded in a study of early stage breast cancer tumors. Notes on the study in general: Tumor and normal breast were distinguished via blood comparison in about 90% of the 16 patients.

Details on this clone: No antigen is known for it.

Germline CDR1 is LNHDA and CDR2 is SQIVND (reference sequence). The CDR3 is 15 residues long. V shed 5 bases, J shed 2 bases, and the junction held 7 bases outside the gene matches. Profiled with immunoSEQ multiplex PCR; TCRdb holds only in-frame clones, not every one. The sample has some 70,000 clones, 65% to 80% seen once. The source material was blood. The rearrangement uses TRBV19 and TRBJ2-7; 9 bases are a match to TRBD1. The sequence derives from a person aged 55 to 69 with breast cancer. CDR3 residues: CASSSPRTGAYEQYF. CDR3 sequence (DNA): TGTGCCAGTAGTTCTCCGAGGACAGGGGCCTACGAGCAGTACTTC.